This T cell receptor beta chain was captured in a study of synovial regulatory T cells in juvenile arthritis (dated by TCRdb to the mid-2010s). In terms of the full investigation: Among sequenced patients, a few were therapy-naive, one received methotrexate plus infliximab, several received methotrexate, and one had no treatment information. TCRbeta CDR3 repertoires of blood iaTreg cells, other blood Treg cells and synovial fluid Treg cells from matched patient samples were compared in the study. Treg and Teff subsets from ten or so JIA patients with active disease were included in the TCR repertoire comparisons. Effector T cell subsets were also sequenced in this cohort for comparisons, but the Treg dataset alone covers only blood and synovial fluid Treg cells.

Its CDR3 holds 13 amino acids, cysteine through phenylalanine. A DNA sequence was not provided. Per the germline V gene (reference sequence), SEHNR is the CDR1 and FQNEAQ is the CDR2. TCR repertoire donors were about 11 juvenile idiopathic arthritis patients with active disease who had not reached inactive disease, 3 polyarticular and 8 oligoarticular. A median age of approximately 10 years (range roughly 2.1-25) and a median disease duration of about 7 years (range 0.2-19.1) were recorded for the TCR-sequenced patients. The samples for TCR repertoire analysis were obtained at two Italian centres. Peripheral blood mononuclear cells were isolated by Histopaque-1077 density gradient and cryopreserved in roughly 90% FCS with about 10% DMSO. The library was prepared using the immunoSEQ multiplex PCR assay. Adaptive Biotechnologies carried out the TCRbeta CDR3 sequencing. The study's own analysis went as follows. To assess repertoire similarity, the researchers used the Chao-modified Jaccard index along with median clonotype overlap taken from 200 random subsamples at equal sample size. Similarity analyses used either productive nucleotide sequences or in silico-translated amino acid sequences. Hierarchical clustering with single linkage and t-SNE based on Chao-modified Jaccard distances were used to compare repertoires. Repertoire diversity was measured with the Renyi index after sample size normalisation across a range of alpha values. Imported from immuneACCESS, the table was reduced by TCRdb to in-frame sequences with V and J called. These copies leave out some clones; in studies compared against another copy, an unresolved V gene accounts for under half, and the cause of the remainder is not known. V and J calls and clone size follow that table, whereas D and trimming were derived from the DNA. The table of this sample itemizes several thousand clones. Under 2% of the sample lies in the top ten.

Overall results and qualifications from the work: Synovial Treg cells shared more CDR3 sequences with iaTreg cells than with other blood Treg cells; Chao-Jaccard similarity confirmed closer relation. Blood iaTreg cells showed lower TCR diversity than other blood Treg cells, consistent with antigen-driven expansion. iaTreg TCR repertoires were largely private across patients and partially overlapped with synovial Teff and blood CPL repertoires.

Remarks on this clone: Its antigen is not yet known.

The clonotype was recovered from a donor aged 2-30 years with juvenile idiopathic arthritis. The sequence links TRBV7-9 to TRBJ2-2; without DNA, the TCRdb call of TRBD2 cannot be checked. Sequencing used Treg cells from blood. Interpreted using the paper, the cell subset or site label stands for: remaining (HLA-DR-negative) circulating blood Treg cells. The CDR3 protein sequence reads: CASSNLHTGELFF.